This T cell receptor beta chain was recorded in a study of T-cell memory formation after mild COVID-19 (dated by TCRdb to about 2021). With respect to the entire study: Most TCR sequence clusters were specific to one of the two donors. In a couple of donors, T-cell clones that expanded and contracted after mild COVID-19 were followed by sequencing TCRalpha and TCRbeta repertoires longitudinally. Two young, previously healthy adult volunteers, one female and one male, were included in the cohort.

PBMCs were isolated by Ficoll-Paque density gradient centrifugation. Notes on this clonotype: Its antigen specificity is not known. No much larger clone is present one base from it, and per-base qualities are unavailable.

TCRdb records Illumina NovaSeq 6000 as the sequencer. TCRalpha and TCRbeta cDNA libraries were built by 5'RACE with constant-segment primers, adding sample barcodes and unique molecular identifiers. RNA was extracted from every sample with Trizol reagent. Libraries were amplified in two PCR steps, with a second sample barcode and Illumina TruSeq adapters added in the second step. The libraries were sequenced on an Illumina NovaSeq using 2 x 150 bp paired-end reads. From the authors' description of their analysis: With migec v1.2.7, reads were demultiplexed and then collapsed into UMI-guided consensus sequences. Using mixcr v2.1.11, the UMI consensuses were aligned to TRA and TRB V and J templates and assembled into clonotypes. Clonotypes were classified as expanded or contracted when called significant by both edgeR and NoisET, with noise models trained on biological replicates. For edgeR calls, the cutoffs were a false discovery rate-adjusted p below 0.01 and a log2 fold-change threshold of 1. As an exploratory analysis of dynamics, max-normalized trajectories of the 1000 most abundant clonotypes were examined by PCA with hierarchical clustering. Each responding clone was given a CD4 or CD8 phenotype based on the CD4+ and CD8+ repertoires, which had been sequenced separately. TCRdb's own reprocessing of the public reads used fastp at Q25 and MiXCR and kept productive beta chains. Duplicate CDR3 protein sequences are folded into a single record with the most common DNA and genes. TCRdb, not the authors, supplied the V and J calls. This sample lists 250,000 to 300,000 distinct CDR3 sequences; under 20% were detected once. Jointly, the top ten make up roughly 22% of the sample.

Study-wide conclusions, independent of this receptor: The study included only a couple of mild cases, and larger cohorts that include severe cases with pre-infection samples were judged to be necessary. Some responding clones were found in pre-infection memory, which suggests that pre-existing cross-reactive memory T cells took part in the SARS-CoV-2 response. Contracting CD4+ clones were located mainly in the CM and EM memory subsets, whereas CD8+ clones were found to be enriched in EMRA. From day 15 to 85, contracting clones showed balanced CD4/CD8 phenotypes, whereas a second wave of clones that expanded from day 15 to 37 leaned towards CD4+. SARS-CoV-2 specificity of the second-wave clones peaking on day 37 was not confirmed.

The CDR3 holds 12 amino acids from the cysteine to the phenylalanine. Only the CDR3 portion is preserved as DNA: 36 bases, with reading frame beginning at the first base. Looking up the germline V gene yields CDR1 SQVTM and CDR2 ANQGSEA. V is pruned by 3 bases and J by 5 bases, leaving 4 bases of the junction without a gene match. The TCR was taken from a man aged 18 to 30 who had mild COVID-19 (a few samples of this study predate the infection). The sample titles of this study are shuffled in the database, so cell type and time point are left out; the donor was told from shared clones. The chain was built from TRBV29-1 and TRBJ2-7, with 7 junctional bases fitting TRBD1. Sequenced material: PBMCs or a T cell subset sorted from them (not recorded which). DNA sequence: TGCAGCGTTGAGGGCCAGGGGGACGAGCAGTACTTC. Its coded protein is CSVEGQGDEQYF.